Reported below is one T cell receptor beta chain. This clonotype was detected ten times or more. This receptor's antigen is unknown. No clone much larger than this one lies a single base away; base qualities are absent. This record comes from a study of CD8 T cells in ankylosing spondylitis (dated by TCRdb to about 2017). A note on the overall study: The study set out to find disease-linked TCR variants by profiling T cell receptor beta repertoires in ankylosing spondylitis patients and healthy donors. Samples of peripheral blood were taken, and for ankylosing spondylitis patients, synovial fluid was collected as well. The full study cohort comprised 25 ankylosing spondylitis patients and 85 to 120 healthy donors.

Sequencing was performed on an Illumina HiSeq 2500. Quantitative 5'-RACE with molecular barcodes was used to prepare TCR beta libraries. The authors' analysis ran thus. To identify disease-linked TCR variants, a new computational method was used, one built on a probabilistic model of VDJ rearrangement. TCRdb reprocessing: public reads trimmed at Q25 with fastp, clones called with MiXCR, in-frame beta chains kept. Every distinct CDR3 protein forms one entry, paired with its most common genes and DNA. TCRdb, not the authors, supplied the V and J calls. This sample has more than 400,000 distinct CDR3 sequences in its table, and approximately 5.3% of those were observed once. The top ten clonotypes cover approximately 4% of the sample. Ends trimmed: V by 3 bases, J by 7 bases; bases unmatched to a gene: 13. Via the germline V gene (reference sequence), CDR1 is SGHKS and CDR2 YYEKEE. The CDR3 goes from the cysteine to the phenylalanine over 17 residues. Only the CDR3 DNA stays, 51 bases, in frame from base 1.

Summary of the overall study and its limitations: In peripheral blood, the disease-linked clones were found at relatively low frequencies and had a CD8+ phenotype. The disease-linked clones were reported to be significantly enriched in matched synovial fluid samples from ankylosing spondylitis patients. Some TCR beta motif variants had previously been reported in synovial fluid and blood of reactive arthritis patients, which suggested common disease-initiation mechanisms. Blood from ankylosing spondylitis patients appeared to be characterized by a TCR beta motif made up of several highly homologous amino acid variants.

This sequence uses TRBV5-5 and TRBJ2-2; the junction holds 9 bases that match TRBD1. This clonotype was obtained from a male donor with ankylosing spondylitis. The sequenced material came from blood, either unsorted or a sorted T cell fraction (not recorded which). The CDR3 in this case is CASSWGQGRGGSGELFF. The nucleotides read TGTGCCAGCAGCTGGGGACAGGGAAGAGGGGGCAGCGGGGAGCTGTTTTTT.